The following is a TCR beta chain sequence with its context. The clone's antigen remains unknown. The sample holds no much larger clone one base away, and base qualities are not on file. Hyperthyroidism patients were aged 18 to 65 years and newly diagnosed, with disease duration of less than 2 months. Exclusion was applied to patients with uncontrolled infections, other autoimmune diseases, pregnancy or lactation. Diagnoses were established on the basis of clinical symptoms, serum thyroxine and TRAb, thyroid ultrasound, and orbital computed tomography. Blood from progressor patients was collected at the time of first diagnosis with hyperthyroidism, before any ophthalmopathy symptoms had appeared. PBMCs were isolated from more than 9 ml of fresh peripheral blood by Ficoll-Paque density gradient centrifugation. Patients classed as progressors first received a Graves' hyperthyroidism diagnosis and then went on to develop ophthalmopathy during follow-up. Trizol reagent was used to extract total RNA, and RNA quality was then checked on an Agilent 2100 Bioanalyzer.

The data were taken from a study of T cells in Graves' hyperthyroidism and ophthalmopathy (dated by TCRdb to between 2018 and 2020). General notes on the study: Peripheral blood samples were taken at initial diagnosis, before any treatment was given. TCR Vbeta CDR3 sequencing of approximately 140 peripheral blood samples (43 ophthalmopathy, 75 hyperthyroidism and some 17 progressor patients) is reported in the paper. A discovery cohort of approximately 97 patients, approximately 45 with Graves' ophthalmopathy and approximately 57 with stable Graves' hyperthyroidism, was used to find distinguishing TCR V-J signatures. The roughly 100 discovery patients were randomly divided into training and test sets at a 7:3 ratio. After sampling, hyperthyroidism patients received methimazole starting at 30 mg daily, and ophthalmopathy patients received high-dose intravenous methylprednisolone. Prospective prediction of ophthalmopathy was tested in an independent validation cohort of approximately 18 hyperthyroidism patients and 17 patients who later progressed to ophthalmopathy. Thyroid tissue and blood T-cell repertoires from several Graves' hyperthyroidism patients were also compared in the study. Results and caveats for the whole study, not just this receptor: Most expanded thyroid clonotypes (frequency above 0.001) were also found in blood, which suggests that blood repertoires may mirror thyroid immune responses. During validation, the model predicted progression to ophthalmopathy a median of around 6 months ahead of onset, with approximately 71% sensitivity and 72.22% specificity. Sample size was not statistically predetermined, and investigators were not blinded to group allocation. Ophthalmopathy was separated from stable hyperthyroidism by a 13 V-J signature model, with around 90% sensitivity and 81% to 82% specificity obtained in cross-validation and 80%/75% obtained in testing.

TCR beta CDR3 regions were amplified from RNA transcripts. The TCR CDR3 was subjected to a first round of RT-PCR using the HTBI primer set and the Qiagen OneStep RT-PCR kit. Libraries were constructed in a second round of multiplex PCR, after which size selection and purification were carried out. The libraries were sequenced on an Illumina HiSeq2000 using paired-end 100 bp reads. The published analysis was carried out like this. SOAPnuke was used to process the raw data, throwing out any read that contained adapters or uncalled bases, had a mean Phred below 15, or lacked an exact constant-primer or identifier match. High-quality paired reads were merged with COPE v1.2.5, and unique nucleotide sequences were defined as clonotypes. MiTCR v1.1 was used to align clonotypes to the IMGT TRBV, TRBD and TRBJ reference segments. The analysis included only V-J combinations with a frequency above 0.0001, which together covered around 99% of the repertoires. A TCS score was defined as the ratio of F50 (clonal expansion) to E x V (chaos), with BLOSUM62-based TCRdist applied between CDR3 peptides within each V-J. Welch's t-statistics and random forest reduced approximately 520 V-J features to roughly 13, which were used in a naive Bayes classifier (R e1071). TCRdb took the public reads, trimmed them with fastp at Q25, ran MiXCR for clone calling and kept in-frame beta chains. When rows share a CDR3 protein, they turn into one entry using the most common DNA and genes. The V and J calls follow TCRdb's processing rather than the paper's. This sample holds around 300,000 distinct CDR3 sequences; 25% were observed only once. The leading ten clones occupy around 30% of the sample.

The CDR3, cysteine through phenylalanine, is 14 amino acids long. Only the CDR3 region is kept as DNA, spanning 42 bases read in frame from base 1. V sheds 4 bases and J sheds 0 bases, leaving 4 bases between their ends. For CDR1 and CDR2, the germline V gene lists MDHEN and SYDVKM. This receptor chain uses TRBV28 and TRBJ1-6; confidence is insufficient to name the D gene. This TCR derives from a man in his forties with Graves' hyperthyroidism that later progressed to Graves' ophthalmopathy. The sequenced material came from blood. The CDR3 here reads CASSSTSYNSPLHF. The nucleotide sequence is TGTGCCAGCAGTTCCACCTCCTATAATTCACCCCTCCACTTT.